One and the same sample provided the 7 T cell receptor beta chains below, sequenced in a study of blood T cell repertoires in COVID-19 (TCRdb year 2020). Receptors were amplified or captured by the immunoSEQ multiplex PCR assay. As stored in TCRdb, this immuneACCESS dataset retains in-frame rearrangements with V and J assigned. A fraction of the clones does not appear; measured against another copy, unresolved V genes explain less than half of the discrepancy, and the remainder lacks a known reason. The sample table lists roughly 120,000 clones, around 89% of them with a count of one. The ten top clones hold about 4% of the sample. The source material was peripheral blood. The receptor source for this set is an older woman with COVID-19, enrolled during active disease.

V gene TRBV9 combines with J gene TRBJ1-1; no definite D call. The CDR3 is made up of 13 amino acids. Trimming stripped 0 bases from V and 3 bases from J, with 6 bases between. The germline V gene encodes CDR1 SGDLS and CDR2 YYNGEE. The CDR3 here is CASSVDMDTEAFF. Written as DNA, the CDR3 is TGTGCCAGCAGCGTAGACATGGACACTGAAGCTTTCTTT.

The V call is TRBV7-2, the J call TRBJ1-3, with a possible D match to TRBD1 (5 bases). Germline CDR1 reads SGHTA; CDR2 reads FQGNSA. There are 15 residues in the CDR3. Deletions cut 5 bases from V and 0 bases from J, with 11 bases between. The CDR3 region is CASSEDGHSGNTIYF. CDR3 coding DNA: TGTGCCAGCAGCGAAGACGGACACTCTGGAAACACCATATATTTT.

The chain joins TRBV19 to TRBJ1-3, with 8 bases lining up with TRBD1. The V and J ends lost 6 bases and 3 bases, in that order; junction bases with no gene match: 4. Germline values: CDR1 LNHDA, CDR2 SQIVND (reference sequence). The CDR3 spans 14 residues. CDR3 DNA: TGTGCCAGTAGGGACAGGGCTCGTGGAAACACCATATATTTT. Translation gives CASRDRARGNTIYF.

This clone was counted a single time. This rearrangement joins TRBV19 to TRBJ1-4; 7 bases fit TRBD1. The CDR3 runs to 19 residues. Germline values: CDR1 LNHDA, CDR2 SQIVND (reference sequence). The V gene end was trimmed by 0 bases and the J gene end by 4 bases; junction bases not matched to a gene: 14. As DNA, the CDR3 is TGTGCCAGTAGTATAGATCTGACAGGGAAGATCCTCGATAATGAAAAACTGTTTTTT. This gives the protein CASSIDLTGKILDNEKLFF. Full variable domain (outside the CDR3, taken from reference TRBV19 and TRBJ1-4): DGGITQSPKYLFRKEGQNVTLSCEQNLNHDAMYWYRQDPGQGLRLIYYSQIVNDFQKGDIAEGYSVSREKKESFPLTVTSAQKNPTAFYLCASSIDLTGKILDNEKLFFGSGTQLSVL.

The chain couples TRBV19 to TRBJ2-1; 8 nucleotides line up with TRBD1. V lost 3 bases to trimming and J lost 5 bases; unmatched junction nucleotides: 3. CDR1 is LNHDA, CDR2 SQIVND, per germline (reference sequence). The CDR3 consists of 14 residues. The CDR3 loop reads CASSIHRGDNEQFF. CDR3 nucleotide sequence: TGTGCCAGTAGTATTCACAGGGGGGACAATGAGCAGTTCTTC.

The chain is built from TRBV7-2 and TRBJ2-5; 11 bases agree with TRBD2. This CDR3 has 15 amino acids. Losses at the gene ends were 0 bases for V and 4 bases for J; bases not matched to a gene: 1. From germline, CDR1 is SGHTA and CDR2 FQGNSA. The CDR3 spells CASSLASGGAETQYF. The DNA for the CDR3 is TGTGCCAGCAGCTTAGCTAGCGGGGGGGCAGAGACCCAGTACTTC.

This chain uses TRBV5-4 with TRBJ1-2, with D possibly matching TRBD1 (5 bases). The CDR3 has 14 amino acids. With 0 bases removed from V and 8 bases from J, the gap between germline ends came to 14 bases. Germline V gene lookup returns CDR1 SGHNT and CDR2 YYREEE (reference sequence). CDR3 bases: TGTGCCAGCAGCTTGGCGGGCCTCAAGGGGGGCTACACCTTC. Translating it yields CASSLAGLKGGYTF. Full variable domain (rest looked up from reference TRBV5-4 and TRBJ1-2): ETGVTQSPTHLIKTRGQQVTLRCSSQSGHNTVSWYQQALGQGPQFIFQYYREEENGRGNFPPRFSGLQFPNYSSELNVNALELDDSALYLCASSLAGLKGGYTFGSGTRLTVV.